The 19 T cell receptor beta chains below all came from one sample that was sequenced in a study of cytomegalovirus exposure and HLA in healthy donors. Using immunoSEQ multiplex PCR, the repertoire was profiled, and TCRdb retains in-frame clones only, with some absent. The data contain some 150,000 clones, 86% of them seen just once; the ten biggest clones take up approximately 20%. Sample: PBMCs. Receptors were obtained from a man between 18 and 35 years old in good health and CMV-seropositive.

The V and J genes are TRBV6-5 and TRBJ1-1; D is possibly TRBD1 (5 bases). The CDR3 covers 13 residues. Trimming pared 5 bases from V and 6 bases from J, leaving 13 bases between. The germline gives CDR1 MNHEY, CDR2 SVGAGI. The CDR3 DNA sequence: TGTGCCAGCAGTCCTAGGGGCAGGGCTGAAGCTTTCTTT. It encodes CASSPRGRAEAFF.

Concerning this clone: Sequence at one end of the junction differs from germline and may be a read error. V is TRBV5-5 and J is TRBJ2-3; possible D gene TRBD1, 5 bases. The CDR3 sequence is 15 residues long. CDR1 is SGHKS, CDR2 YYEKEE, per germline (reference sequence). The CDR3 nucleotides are TGCGCCAGCAGCCAAGGCCCGGACACCACAGATACGCAGTATTTT. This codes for CASSQGPDTTDTQYF.

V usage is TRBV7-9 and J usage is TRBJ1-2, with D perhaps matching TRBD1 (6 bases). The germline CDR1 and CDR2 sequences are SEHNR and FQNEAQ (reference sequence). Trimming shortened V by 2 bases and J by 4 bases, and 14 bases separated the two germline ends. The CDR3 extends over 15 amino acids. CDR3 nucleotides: TGTGCCAGCAGCTTAAAAGGGGGGGAAGGCTATGGCTACACCTTC. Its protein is CASSLKGGEGYGYTF.

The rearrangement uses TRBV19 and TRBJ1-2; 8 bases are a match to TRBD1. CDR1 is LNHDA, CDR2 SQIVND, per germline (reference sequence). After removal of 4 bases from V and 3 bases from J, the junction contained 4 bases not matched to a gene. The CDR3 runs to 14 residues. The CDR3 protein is CASSSWTGHYGYTF. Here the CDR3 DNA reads TGTGCCAGTAGTAGCTGGACAGGGCACTATGGCTACACCTTC.

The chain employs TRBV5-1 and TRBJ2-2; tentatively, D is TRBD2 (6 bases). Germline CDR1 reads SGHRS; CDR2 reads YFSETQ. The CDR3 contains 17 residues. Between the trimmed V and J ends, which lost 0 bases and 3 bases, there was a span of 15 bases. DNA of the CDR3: TGCGCCAGCAGCTTGGAACCTCCCGGGACTTACACCGGGGAGCTGTTTTTT. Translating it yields CASSLEPPGTYTGELFF.

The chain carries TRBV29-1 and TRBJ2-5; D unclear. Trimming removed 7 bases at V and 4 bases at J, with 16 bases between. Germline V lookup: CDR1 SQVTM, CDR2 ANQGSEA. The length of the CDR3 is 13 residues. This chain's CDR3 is CSASNRNGETQYF. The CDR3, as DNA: TGCAGCGCCTCAAACAGAAATGGAGAGACCCAGTACTTC.

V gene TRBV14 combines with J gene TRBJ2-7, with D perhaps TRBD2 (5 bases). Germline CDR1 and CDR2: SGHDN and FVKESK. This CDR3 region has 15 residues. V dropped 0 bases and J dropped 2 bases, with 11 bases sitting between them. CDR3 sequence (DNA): TGTGCCAGCAGCCAAGATGCGGGCAGGCCCTACGAGCAGTACTTC. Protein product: CASSQDAGRPYEQYF.

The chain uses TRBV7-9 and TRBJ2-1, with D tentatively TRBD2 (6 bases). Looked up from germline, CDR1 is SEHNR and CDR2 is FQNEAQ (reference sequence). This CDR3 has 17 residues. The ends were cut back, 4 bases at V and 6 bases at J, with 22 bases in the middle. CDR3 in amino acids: CASSSYVRGNVGNEQFF. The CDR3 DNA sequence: TGTGCCAGCAGCTCTTACGTTCGGGGGAATGTGGGCAATGAGCAGTTCTTC. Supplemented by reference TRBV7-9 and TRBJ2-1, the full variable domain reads DTGVSQNPRHKITKRGQNVTFRCDPISEHNRLYWYRQTLGQGPEFLTYFQNEAQLEKSRLLSDRFSAERPKGSFSTLEIQRTEQGDSAMYLCASSSYVRGNVGNEQFFGPGTRLTVL.

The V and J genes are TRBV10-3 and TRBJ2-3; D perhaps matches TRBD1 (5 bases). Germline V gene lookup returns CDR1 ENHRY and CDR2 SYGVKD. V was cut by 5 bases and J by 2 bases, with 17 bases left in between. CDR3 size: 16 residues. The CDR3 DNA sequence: TGTGCCATCAGTCCCAGGGCCCTCTCTTACACAGATACGCAGTATTTT. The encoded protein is CAISPRALSYTDTQYF.

CDR3 in amino acids: CASSPQGAGRSEAFF. The CDR3 nucleotides are TGTGCCAGCAGCCCACAGGGGGCGGGGAGATCTGAAGCTTTCTTT. The chain has TRBV27 and TRBJ1-1; 9 nucleotides match TRBD1. This CDR3 region has 15 residues. The ends lost 6 bases at V and 6 bases at J; junction bases unmatched: 11. The germline V gene encodes CDR1 MNHEY and CDR2 SMNVEV (reference sequence).

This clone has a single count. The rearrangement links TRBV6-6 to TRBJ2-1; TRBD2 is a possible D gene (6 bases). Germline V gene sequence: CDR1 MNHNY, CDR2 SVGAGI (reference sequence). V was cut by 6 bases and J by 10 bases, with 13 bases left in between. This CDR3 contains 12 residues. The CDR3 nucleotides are TGTGCCAGCAGGGGGACTTCTCACGAGCAGTTCTTC. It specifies CASRGTSHEQFF.

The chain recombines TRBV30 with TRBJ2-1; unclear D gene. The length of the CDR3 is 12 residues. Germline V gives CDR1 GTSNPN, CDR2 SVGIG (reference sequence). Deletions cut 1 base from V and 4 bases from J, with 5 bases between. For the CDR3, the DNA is TGTGCCTGGAGTGAGAGGTACAATGAGCAGTTCTTC. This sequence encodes CAWSERYNEQFF.

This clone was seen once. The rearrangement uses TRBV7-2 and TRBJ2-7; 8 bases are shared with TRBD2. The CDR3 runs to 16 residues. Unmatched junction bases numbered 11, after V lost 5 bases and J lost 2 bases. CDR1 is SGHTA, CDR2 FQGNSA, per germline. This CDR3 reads CASSPIGTRGPYEQYF. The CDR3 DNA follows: TGTGCCAGCAGCCCCATCGGGACTAGAGGACCCTACGAGCAGTACTTC.

The CDR3 region has the DNA TGTGCCAGCAGTACGACAGGGGATTATGGCTACACCTTC. This codes for CASSTTGDYGYTF. The rearrangement uses TRBV7-2 and TRBJ1-2, with 8 nucleotides matching TRBD1. The junction had 5 bases not matched to a gene; V was cut back by 6 bases and J by 5 bases. The CDR3 loop spans 13 amino acids. Per the germline V gene, CDR1 is SGHTA and CDR2 is FQGNSA.

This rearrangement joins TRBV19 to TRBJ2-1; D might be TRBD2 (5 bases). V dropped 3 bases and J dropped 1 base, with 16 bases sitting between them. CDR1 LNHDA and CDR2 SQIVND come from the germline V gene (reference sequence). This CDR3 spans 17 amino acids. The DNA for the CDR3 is TGTGCCAGTAGTATGGACGGGGAGTCTTTGTCCTACAATGAGCAGTTCTTC. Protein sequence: CASSMDGESLSYNEQFF.

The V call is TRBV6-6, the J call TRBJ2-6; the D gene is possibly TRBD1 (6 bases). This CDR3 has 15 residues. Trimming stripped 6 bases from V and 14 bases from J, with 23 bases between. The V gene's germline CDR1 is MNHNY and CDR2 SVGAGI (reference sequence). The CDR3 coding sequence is TGTGCCAGCAGACCTACAGGGTCCAACTCTAACTTCCTGACTTTC. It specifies CASRPTGSNSNFLTF.

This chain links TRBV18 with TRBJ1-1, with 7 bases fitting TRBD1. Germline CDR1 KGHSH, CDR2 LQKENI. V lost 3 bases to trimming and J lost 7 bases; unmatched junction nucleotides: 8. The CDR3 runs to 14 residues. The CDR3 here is CASSPSQGQLEAFF. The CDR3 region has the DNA TGTGCCAGCTCACCCTCCCAGGGACAGCTTGAAGCTTTCTTT.

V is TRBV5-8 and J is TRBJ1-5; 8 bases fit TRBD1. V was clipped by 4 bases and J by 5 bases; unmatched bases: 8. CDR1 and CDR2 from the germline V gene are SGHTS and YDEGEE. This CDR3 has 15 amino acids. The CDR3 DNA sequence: TGTGCCAGCAGCACGACAGGGGAGGGGCATCAGCCCCAGCATTTT. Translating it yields CASSTTGEGHQPQHF. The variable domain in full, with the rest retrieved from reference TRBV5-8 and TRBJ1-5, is EAGVTQSPTHLIKTRGQQATLRCSPISGHTSVYWYQQALGLGLQFLLWYDEGEERNRGNFPPRFSGRQFPNYSSELNVNALELEDSALYLCASSTTGEGHQPQHFGDGTRLSIL.

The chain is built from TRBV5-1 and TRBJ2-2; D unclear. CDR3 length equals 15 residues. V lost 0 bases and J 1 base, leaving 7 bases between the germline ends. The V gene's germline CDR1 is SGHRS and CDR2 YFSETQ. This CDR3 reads CASSLDAGNTGELFF. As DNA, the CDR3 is TGCGCCAGCAGCTTGGACGCAGGGAACACCGGGGAGCTGTTTTTT. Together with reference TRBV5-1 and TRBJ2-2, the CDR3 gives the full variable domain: KAGVTQTPRYLIKTRGQQVTLSCSPISGHRSVSWYQQTPGQGLQFLFEYFSETQRNKGNFPGRFSGRQFSNSRSEMNVSTLELGDSALYLCASSLDAGNTGELFFGEGSRLTVL.